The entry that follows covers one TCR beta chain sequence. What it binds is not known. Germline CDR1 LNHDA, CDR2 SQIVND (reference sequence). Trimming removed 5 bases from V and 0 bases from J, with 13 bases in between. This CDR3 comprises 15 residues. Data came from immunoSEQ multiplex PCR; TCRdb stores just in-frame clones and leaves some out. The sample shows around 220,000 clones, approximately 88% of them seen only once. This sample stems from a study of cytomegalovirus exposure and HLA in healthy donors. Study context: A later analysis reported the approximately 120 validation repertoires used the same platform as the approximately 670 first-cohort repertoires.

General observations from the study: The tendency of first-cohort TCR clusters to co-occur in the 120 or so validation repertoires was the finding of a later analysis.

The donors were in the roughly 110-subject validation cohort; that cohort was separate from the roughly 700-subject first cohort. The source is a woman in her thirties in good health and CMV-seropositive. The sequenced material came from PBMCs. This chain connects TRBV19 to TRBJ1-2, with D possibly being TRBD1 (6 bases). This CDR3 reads CASSYREGSNYGYTF. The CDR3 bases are TGTGCCAGTAGTTACAGGGAAGGGTCTAACTATGGCTACACCTTC.